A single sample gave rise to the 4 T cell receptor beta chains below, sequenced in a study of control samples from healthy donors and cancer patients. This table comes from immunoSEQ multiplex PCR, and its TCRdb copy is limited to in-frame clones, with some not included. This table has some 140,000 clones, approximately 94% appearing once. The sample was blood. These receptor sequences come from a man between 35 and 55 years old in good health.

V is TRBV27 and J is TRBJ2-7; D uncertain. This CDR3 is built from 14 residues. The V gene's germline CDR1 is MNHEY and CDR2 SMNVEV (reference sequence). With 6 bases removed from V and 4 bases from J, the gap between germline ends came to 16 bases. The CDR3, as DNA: TGTGCCAGCAGAGAGACCGGGCCTCGGTACGAGCAGTACTTC. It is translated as CASRETGPRYEQYF.

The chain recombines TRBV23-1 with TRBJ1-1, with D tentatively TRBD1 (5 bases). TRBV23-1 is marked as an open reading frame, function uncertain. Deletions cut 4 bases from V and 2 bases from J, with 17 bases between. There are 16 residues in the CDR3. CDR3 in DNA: TGCGCCAGCAGTCGAGGGGCCCTGAGGAGAAACACTGAAGCTTTCTTT. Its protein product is CASSRGALRRNTEAFF.

CDR3 sequence: CASRWDSNSPLHF. The CDR3 coding sequence is TGTGCCAGCAGGTGGGACAGCAATTCACCCCTCCACTTT. The genes are TRBV6-5 and TRBJ1-6, with 7 bases lining up with TRBD1. Per germline, CDR1 MNHEY and CDR2 SVGAGI. V gave up 6 bases and J gave up 7 bases; unmatched junction bases: 3. The CDR3 runs to 13 residues.

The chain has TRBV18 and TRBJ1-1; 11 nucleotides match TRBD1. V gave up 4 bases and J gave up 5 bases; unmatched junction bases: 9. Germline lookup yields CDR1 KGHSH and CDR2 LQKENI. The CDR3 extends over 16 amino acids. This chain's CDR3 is CASSLGTGGLRTEAFF. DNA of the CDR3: TGTGCCAGCTCACTTGGGACAGGGGGTTTGAGGACTGAAGCTTTCTTT.